One sample yielded the 16 T cell receptor beta chains listed below, sequenced in a study of T cell responses to AZD1222 COVID-19 vaccine (dated by TCRdb to 2020 to 2023). Read against the paper, the sample's time point label means: about 28 days (+/-7) after the second vaccine dose. The protocol used for the library was the immunoSEQ multiplex PCR assay. This is the immuneACCESS table as TCRdb keeps it, with only in-frame sequences that have V and J called. A part of the clones is gone; compared with another copy, unresolved V genes explain less than half, and the rest is unexplained. The table for this sample lists about 130,000 clones; 89% of them were counted only once. Together, the top ten hold roughly 8.9% of the sample. This specimen was peripheral blood, taken 28 days after the second AZD1222 dose. The receptors stem from an adult who received the AZD1222 COVID-19 vaccine.

J is TRBJ1-2 and V is TRBV10-3; 8 bases map to TRBD1. The V and J ends lost 2 bases and 8 bases, in that order; junction bases with no gene match: 7. CDR3 length equals 14 residues. From germline, CDR1 is ENHRY and CDR2 SYGVKD. CDR3 amino acids: CAISEASTGGGYTF. CDR3 sequence (DNA): TGTGCCATCAGTGAGGCCTCAACAGGGGGAGGCTACACCTTC.

CDR3 in amino acids: CASSAPAGQGHSYEQYF. In DNA, the CDR3 is TGTGCCAGCAGCGCCCCGGCAGGACAGGGCCACTCCTACGAGCAGTACTTC. The J gene is TRBJ2-7, the V gene TRBV7-3; 8 bases are a match to TRBD1. The V gene end was trimmed by 5 bases and the J gene end by 0 bases; junction bases not matched to a gene: 12. The CDR3 is 17 amino acids. Germline V gene lookup returns CDR1 SGHTA and CDR2 FQGTGA.

CDR3 amino acids: CASGLPSGGENIQYF. In nucleotides, the CDR3 is TGTGCTAGTGGTTTGCCTAGCGGGGGGGAAAACATTCAGTACTTC. The chain combines TRBV12-5 with TRBJ2-4, with TRBD2 matching over 12 bases. The germline V gene encodes CDR1 LGHNT and CDR2 FRNRAP. This CDR3 is built from 15 residues. V lost 2 bases and J lost 5; bases outside the gene matches: 1.

V and J are TRBV10-3 and TRBJ2-2; TRBD1 aligns across 9 bases. Trimming took 7 bases from V and 5 from J; bases not matched to a gene: 8. The CDR3 loop spans 15 amino acids. Per germline, CDR1 ENHRY and CDR2 SYGVKD. CDR3 sequence reads: CAINRDREETGELFF. The DNA of the CDR3 is TGTGCCATCAACCGGGACAGGGAAGAGACCGGGGAGCTGTTTTTT.

The chain is built from TRBV18 and TRBJ1-3, with unresolved D. The CDR3 has 15 amino acids. From germline, CDR1 is KGHSH and CDR2 LQKENI. Between the trimmed V and J ends, which lost 2 bases and 5 bases, there was a span of 13 bases. The CDR3 loop reads CASSPTSEGRNTIYF. CDR3 DNA: TGTGCCAGCTCACCAACTTCGGAAGGTAGAAACACCATATATTTT. Full variable domain (missing parts from reference TRBV18 and TRBJ1-3): NAGVMQNPRHLVRRRGQEARLRCSPMKGHSHVYWYRQLPEEGLKFMVYLQKENIIDESGMPKERFSAEFPKEGPSILRIQQVVRGDSAAYFCASSPTSEGRNTIYFGEGSWLTVV.

The J gene is TRBJ1-6, the V gene TRBV9; D not certain. CDR3 length equals 14 residues. Trimming left V 4 bases short and J 6 bases short, with 11 bases between. The germline V gene encodes CDR1 SGDLS and CDR2 YYNGEE. Here the CDR3 DNA reads TGTGCCAGCAGCATGGGAGTCGTTAATTCACCCCTCCACTTT. Its translation is CASSMGVVNSPLHF.

This clone was detected only once. The chain couples TRBV7-2 to TRBJ2-3; maybe TRBD2 (5 bases). V was clipped by 2 bases and J by 5 bases, with 8 bases between them. CDR1 SGHTA and CDR2 FQGNSA come from the germline V gene. This CDR3 has 13 amino acids. CDR3 nucleotide sequence: TGTGCCAGCAGCTTAAAACGGGGAGATACGCAGTATTTT. Protein product: CASSLKRGDTQYF.

The rearrangement links TRBV15 to TRBJ1-1; D is ambiguous. The CDR3 covers 12 residues. The ends were cut back, 0 bases at V and 8 bases at J, with 7 bases in the middle. Germline V lookup: CDR1 LNHNV, CDR2 YYDKDF (reference sequence). The DNA of the CDR3 is TGTGCCACCAGCAGAGAGGAGGGAGAAGCTTTCTTT. Its translation: CATSREEGEAFF.

The chain recombines TRBV7-6 with TRBJ2-1; D possibly corresponds to TRBD1 (5 bases). V shed 0 bases and J shed 10 bases, with 19 bases lying between them. CDR1 is SGHVS and CDR2 is FNYEAQ in the germline V gene. The CDR3 contains 16 residues. CDR3 sequence reads: CASSLAFRKGAYEQFF. The CDR3 nucleotides read TGTGCCAGCAGCTTAGCGTTTCGGAAAGGGGCTTACGAGCAGTTCTTC.

This clone was counted at least ten times. The chain's CDR3 is CAWLYNSPLHF. CDR3 in DNA: TGTGCCTGGCTATATAATTCACCCCTCCACTTT. This sequence joins TRBV30 and TRBJ1-6; D not certain. Trimming removed 5 bases at V and 4 bases at J, with 3 bases between. This CDR3 is 11 amino acids long. Germline assignment: CDR1 GTSNPN and CDR2 SVGIG (reference sequence).

The genes are TRBV7-6 and TRBJ2-3; tentatively, D is TRBD2 (7 bases). This CDR3 region has 15 residues. Looked up from germline, CDR1 is SGHVS and CDR2 is FNYEAQ. V shed 6 bases and J shed 0 bases, with 13 bases lying between them. The DNA for the CDR3 is TGTGCCAGCAGATCCGCGGGGGCTAGCACAGATACGCAGTATTTT. Residues: CASRSAGASTDTQYF. The whole variable domain, remainder taken from reference TRBV7-6 and TRBJ2-3, is GAGVSQSPRYKVTKRGQDVALRCDPISGHVSLYWYRQALGQGPEFLTYFNYEAQQDKSGLPNDRFSAERPEGSISTLTIQRTEQRDSAMYRCASRSAGASTDTQYFGPGTRLTVL.

The chain recombines TRBV3-1 (or the pseudogene TRBV3-2) with TRBJ2-7; D unclear. The CDR3 totals 14 residues. Looked up from germline, CDR1 is LGHDT and CDR2 is YNNKEL (reference sequence). Trimming removed 1 base from V and 6 bases from J, with 13 bases in between. CDR3 residues: CASSQVGSDGEQYF. The CDR3, as DNA: TGTGCCAGCAGCCAAGTGGGGTCCGATGGCGAGCAGTACTTC.

CDR3 loop: CASTKPGAPYYGYTF. CDR3 DNA sequence: TGTGCCAGCACCAAGCCAGGGGCCCCCTACTATGGCTACACCTTC. This chain links TRBV6-5 with TRBJ1-2; the D gene is possibly TRBD1 (6 bases). Germline V CDR1 and CDR2: MNHEY, SVGAGI. Trimming removed 7 bases at V and 3 bases at J, with 18 bases between. The CDR3 runs 15 residues.

V gene TRBV27 combines with J gene TRBJ2-2; 10 bases are a match to TRBD1. CDR3 length equals 16 residues. Per germline, CDR1 MNHEY and CDR2 SMNVEV (reference sequence). V was clipped by 7 bases and J by 3 bases; unmatched bases: 8. CDR3 bases: TGTGCCAGCAAACCTCTGGGGACAGGGGACACCGGGGAGCTGTTTTTT. Translation: CASKPLGTGDTGELFF.

This rearrangement joins TRBV19 to TRBJ1-4; 8 nucleotides align to TRBD1. This CDR3 has 14 amino acids. Trimming at V came to 7 bases and at J to 7 bases, leaving 8 bases not matched to a gene. From germline, CDR1 is LNHDA and CDR2 SQIVND (reference sequence). The CDR3 bases are TGTGCCAGTAAGACAGGGGCCCTTGCTGAAAAACTGTTTTTT. The encoded protein is CASKTGALAEKLFF.

This clone was detected only once. This rearrangement joins TRBV9 to TRBJ2-1; D possibly corresponds to TRBD2 (6 bases). The CDR3 is 18 amino acids. Germline lookup yields CDR1 SGDLS and CDR2 YYNGEE. The V end lost 5 bases, the J end lost 4 bases, and 25 bases lay between the germline ends. Here the CDR3 DNA reads TGTGCCAGCAGTGGCGGACTAACGGGGTCCCGAGAGTACAATGAGCAGTTCTTC. Its translation: CASSGGLTGSREYNEQFF.